This entry lists 10 T cell receptor beta chains sequenced from one sample in a study of T cells in Graves' hyperthyroidism and ophthalmopathy. Researchers amplified the TCR beta CDR3 regions from RNA transcripts. The HTBI primer set served for first-round RT-PCR of the TCR CDR3. TCRdb re-derived calls from the multiplex PCR reads in MiXCR, one entry per CDR3 protein. The data contain 500,000 to 700,000 distinct CDR3 sequences, approximately 16% of them singletons. Sequenced: blood. These receptors originate from a woman between 18 and 30 years old with Graves' hyperthyroidism.

The rearrangement joins TRBV20-1 to TRBJ2-3; D unclear. CDR1 is DFQATT, CDR2 SNEGSKA, per germline (reference sequence). The germline V and J ends were trimmed by 5 bases and 6 bases, with 18 bases remaining between them. The CDR3 length is 14 residues. CDR3 region: CSARADPDRDTQYF. CDR3 in DNA: TGCAGTGCTCGAGCCGACCCAGACCGTGATACGCAGTATTTT.

Note on this clonotype: A much larger clone is a single base away; this may be a read error. The gene calls are TRBV30 and TRBJ2-7, with unresolved D. The CDR3 has 13 amino acids. The germline gives CDR1 GTSNPN, CDR2 SVGIG (reference sequence). The CDR3 reads CAWSGTVANDQYF. The CDR3 bases are TGTGCCTGGAGCGGTACAGTCGCGAACGATCAGTACTTC.

This clonotype was picked up a small number of times. The chain joins TRBV28 to TRBJ2-3; the match to TRBD2 covers 8 bases. J gave up 0 bases and V 5 bases, and 4 bases lay outside the gene matches. This CDR3 contains 15 residues. Germline V gene sequence: CDR1 MDHEN, CDR2 SYDVKM. The CDR3 DNA reads TGTGCCAGCAGTCCACTAGCGGAGAGCACAGATACGCAGTATTTT. This sequence encodes CASSPLAESTDTQYF.

The sample holds a few counts of this clonotype. This chain links TRBV6-9 with TRBJ1-4; tentative D call: TRBD1 (6 bases). Trimming took off 4 bases at V and 7 bases at J, with 13 bases between the two ends. The CDR3 length is 14 residues. Germline CDR1 and CDR2: MNHGY and SVAAGI. Here the CDR3 reads CASSSGTYGEKLFF. The CDR3 DNA reads TGTGCCAGCAGTTCCGGGACATACGGTGAAAAACTGTTTTTT.

Regarding this clonotype: A much larger clone lies one base from this, so it may be a read error. The chain combines TRBV2 with TRBJ1-5; 7 positions match TRBD1. CDR1 is SNHLY, CDR2 FYNNEI, per germline. CDR3 length: 16 amino acids. V gave up 7 bases and J gave up 6 bases; unmatched junction bases: 15. CDR3 nucleotide sequence: TGTGCCAGCAAAGCGAGGGGGCGAAGAGTATTTCAGCCCCAGCATTTT. This encodes CASKARGRRVFQPQHF.

V is TRBV12-3 or TRBV12-4 and J is TRBJ2-4, with D hard to call. The CDR3 has 15 residues. Between the trimmed V and J ends, which lost 4 bases and 2 bases, there was a span of 12 bases. The CDR3 DNA sequence: TGTGCCAGCAGTTCCCCCGGTGAGACCAAAAACATTCAGTACTTC. It is translated as CASSSPGETKNIQYF.

J is TRBJ2-5 and V is TRBV6-5, with unresolved D. CDR1 and CDR2 from the germline V gene are MNHEY and SVGAGI. The V end was cut by 1 base, the J end by 4 bases, with 10 bases between. This CDR3 has 14 residues. The CDR3 sequence is CASSYFSQGETQYF. The CDR3 coding sequence is TGTGCCAGCAGTTACTTCTCACAAGGAGAGACCCAGTACTTC.

The V gene is TRBV3-1, the J gene TRBJ2-7; tentatively, D is TRBD1 or TRBD2 (6 bases each). Trimming took 0 bases from V and 2 from J, leaving 14 bases between them. This CDR3 has 16 amino acids. The germline gives CDR1 LGHDT, CDR2 YNNKEL (reference sequence). In DNA form, the CDR3 reads TGTGCCAGCAGCCAAGATGGGGGCGGGATCCCCTACGAGCAGTACTTC. Translating it yields CASSQDGGGIPYEQYF.

This clonotype was picked up many times. V usage is TRBV6-2 or TRBV6-3 and J usage is TRBJ2-3, with TRBD2 as a possible D gene (7 bases). V lost 2 bases to trimming and J lost 4 bases, with 13 bases between them. CDR1 and CDR2 from the germline V gene are MNHEY and SVGEGT. CDR3 length equals 15 residues. The CDR3 is CASSYGRGPSDTQYF. CDR3 DNA sequence: TGTGCCAGCAGTTACGGGCGGGGGCCCTCAGATACGCAGTATTTT.

The sample holds a few counts of this clonotype. The chain carries TRBV7-9 and TRBJ1-6, with D unresolved. The germline V gene has CDR1 SEHNR and CDR2 FQNEAQ (reference sequence). V lost 1 base to trimming and J lost 0 bases, with 7 bases between them. The CDR3 has 16 amino acids. CDR3 amino acids: CASSLGRSSYNSPLHF. The CDR3 region has the DNA TGTGCCAGCAGCTTAGGGCGGAGCTCCTATAATTCACCCCTCCACTTT.